Sequencing of this T cell receptor beta chain was carried out in a study of persistence of HIV-infected CD4 T cells (dated by TCRdb to the early 2020s). Concerning the study at large: Suppressive ART had been received by participants for a median of 8 years. Apart from a couple of participants who underwent leukapheresis at a single time point, peripheral blood samples of up to about 180 mL were collected from participants at multiple time points. CMV- and HIV-1 Gag-responding CD4+ T cells were isolated from ART-treated individuals so that antigen-driven clonal expansion of HIV-1-infected cells could be examined. Proviral sequencing was used to assess clonality among infected cells, whereas TCRbeta sequencing gauged the clonality of all cells within each sorted population. The TCR cluster analysis across participants included 8 participants for CMV and over five participants for Gag. What the study reported, not specific to this receptor: Restriction of bulk TCR analyses to the rare CMV-responding cells that actually carried HIV-1 proviruses was not possible. Antigen-responding cells were enriched for degenerate expanded CDR3beta sequences, which suggests convergent selection of CD4+ responses to CMV and Gag. Only a small number of individuals took part in the study, and the range of antigens tested was limited. A correlation was observed between TCR oligoclonality and proviral oligoclonality within the same sorted populations. Significantly lower TCRbeta richness was observed in CMV- and Gag-responding cells than in anti-CD3/anti-CD28-responding cells, and higher oligoclonality was observed in CMV-responding cells than in CD3/CD28-stimulated and Gag-responding cells.

The immunoSEQ hsTCRB assay version 4 in survey mode was used to sequence TCRbeta repertoires from genomic DNA. For TCRbeta sequencing, genomic DNA was diluted to around 9.9 ng/uL, with up to 1 ug used per sample. Processing in the source paper ran as follows. Analysis of the TCRbeta data was done in ImmunoSeq Analyzer 3.0, and diversity was computed on productive nucleotide rearrangements. Using the Immunarch R package, lower-bound TCR diversity was estimated with the improved Chao index and clonality was estimated with the Gini coefficient. Different nucleotide rearrangements encoding the same CDR3beta amino acid sequence were counted as distinct clonotypes. Differential abundance analysis identified TCRbeta sequences significantly enriched in antigen-responding cells relative to anti-CD3/anti-CD28-activated cells. GLIPH2 grouped TCRs by predicted peptide-MHC specificity, both within each participant and across combined participant data sets. The table was pulled from immuneACCESS by TCRdb, which kept in-frame rearrangements only. Such tables lose some clones; where checked, under half of the loss comes from unresolved V genes, and the rest has no known cause. V, J and clone size are taken as reported in that table, and D and trimming were inferred from the DNA itself. This sample lists about 20,000 clones; 55% to 65% were detected once. Approximately 2% of the sample comes from the top ten.

The junction shows trimming of 4 bases on V and 9 bases on J, plus 17 bases between the germline ends. From the cysteine through the phenylalanine, the CDR3 covers 14 amino acids. The entry retains the CDR3 DNA only, 42 bases that are in frame from base 1. Per the germline V gene, SGDLS is the CDR1 and YYNGEE is the CDR2. According to the study, the label for this sample's treatment or condition signals: suppressive antiretroviral therapy. Cells were stimulated with a pool of overlapping HIV-1 Gag 15-mer peptides at 0.75 to 1 ug per peptide per mL. Responding CD4+ T cells were sorted by upregulation of both CD40 ligand and CD69. HIV-1-infected adults in whom suppressive ART had been started during chronic infection were enrolled as participants. For at least 4 years, participants had undetectable plasma HIV-1 RNA, below 50 copies/mL. To be included, a participant needed positive CMV serology and a CD4+ T cell count above 400 cells/uL. Before stimulation, PBMCs were isolated using density centrifugation and depleted of CD8+ T cells. Stimulation of CD8-depleted PBMCs was carried out for about 19 hours with anti-CD28/CD49d costimulation, CD40-blocking antibody and enfuvirtide, to prevent new infections. Cells were sorted on a Beckman Coulter MoFlo Legacy or XDP sorter, with propidium iodide excluding dead cells. Genomic DNA was extracted using the QIAamp DNA Mini Kit for samples with more than one million cells and using the Quick-DNA Microprep Kit for all other samples.

With respect to this clone: This clone's antigen is unknown. No base qualities exist here, and no much larger clone lies one base off it.

The starting material was CD4+ T cells sorted from PBMCs after approximately 20-hour stimulation, obtained from a patient who received antiretroviral therapy. What the cell subset or site label conveys for this sample: CD40L+CD69+ CD4 T cells responding to HIV-1 Gag peptides. The V and J segments used are TRBV9 and TRBJ2-4; the D region possibly corresponds to TRBD2 (6 bases align). This sequence originates from an adult woman with HIV who was CMV-seropositive. Here the CDR3 is given as CASSPQGLGGIQYF. In nucleotides, the sequence is TGTGCCAGCAGCCCCCAGGGATTGGGGGGCATTCAGTACTTC.